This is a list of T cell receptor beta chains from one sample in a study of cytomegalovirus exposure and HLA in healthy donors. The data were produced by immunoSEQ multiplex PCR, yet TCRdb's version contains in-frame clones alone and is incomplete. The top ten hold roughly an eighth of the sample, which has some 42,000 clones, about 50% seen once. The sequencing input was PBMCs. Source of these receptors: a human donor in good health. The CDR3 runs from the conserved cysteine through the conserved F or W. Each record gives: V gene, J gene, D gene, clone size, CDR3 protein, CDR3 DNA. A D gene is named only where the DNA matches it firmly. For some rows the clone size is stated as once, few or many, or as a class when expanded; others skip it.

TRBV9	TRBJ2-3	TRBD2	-	CASSEPGGADTQYF	TGTGCCAGCAGCGAACCGGGAGGTGCGGATACGCAGTATTTT
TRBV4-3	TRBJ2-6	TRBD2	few	CASSQELAGDSGANVLTF	TGCGCCAGCAGCCAAGAACTAGCGGGGGACTCTGGGGCCAACGTCCTGACTTTC
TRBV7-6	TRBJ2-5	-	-	CASRETRSGGTQYF	TGTGCCAGCAGGGAAACTAGGTCCGGCGGGACCCAGTACTTC
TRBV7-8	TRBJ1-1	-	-	CASRTGMNTEAFF	TGTGCCAGCCGAACAGGGATGAACACTGAAGCTTTCTTT
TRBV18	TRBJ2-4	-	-	CASSPTAQNIQYF	TGTGCCAGCTCACCAACAGCTCAAAACATTCAGTACTTC
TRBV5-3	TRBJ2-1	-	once	CARSFNRDIPPDNEQFF	TGTGCCAGAAGCTTCAACCGGGACATTCCCCCCGACAATGAGCAGTTCTTC
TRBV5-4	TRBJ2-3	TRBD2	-	CASSLEAGGVRDTQYF	TGTGCCAGCAGCTTGGAGGCGGGAGGAGTGAGAGATACGCAGTATTTT
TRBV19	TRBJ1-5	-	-	CASSRRTVYSNQPQHF	TGTGCCAGTAGTAGACGGACAGTTTATAGCAATCAGCCCCAGCATTTT
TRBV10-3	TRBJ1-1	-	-	CAIRPGRGAEAFF	TGTGCCATCAGGCCCGGGAGAGGGGCTGAAGCTTTCTTT
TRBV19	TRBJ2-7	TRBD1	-	CAGSIRGSSYEQYF	TGTGCCGGTAGTATCAGGGGGAGCTCCTACGAGCAGTACTTC
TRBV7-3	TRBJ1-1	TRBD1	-	CASSPTPDRFTEAFF	TGTGCCAGCAGCCCCACCCCGGACAGGTTCACTGAAGCTTTCTTT
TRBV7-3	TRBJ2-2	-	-	CASSSGLGTGELFF	TGTGCCAGCAGCTCGGGGTTAGGCACCGGGGAGCTGTTTTTT
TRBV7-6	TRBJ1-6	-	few	CASSLEEGQIAPLHF	TGTGCCAGCAGCTTAGAGGAGGGGCAGATAGCACCCCTCCACTTT
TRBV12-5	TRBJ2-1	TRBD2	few	CASGLASGSNEQFF	TGTGCTAGTGGTTTGGCTAGCGGGAGTAATGAGCAGTTCTTC
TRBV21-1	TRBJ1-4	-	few	CASSLSGARLEKLFF	TGTGCCAGCAGCCTCTCAGGGGCGAGGCTAGAAAAACTGTTTTTT
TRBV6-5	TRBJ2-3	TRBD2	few	CASRTSGASGTQYF	TGTGCCAGCAGAACTAGCGGGGCTTCAGGTACGCAGTATTTT
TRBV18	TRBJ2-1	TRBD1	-	CASSHGQAQGNEQFF	TGTGCCAGCTCACACGGACAGGCGCAGGGGAATGAGCAGTTCTTC
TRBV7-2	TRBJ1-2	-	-	CASSFTAGGSYGYTF	TGTGCCAGCAGCTTTACCGCGGGGGGAAGCTATGGCTACACCTTC
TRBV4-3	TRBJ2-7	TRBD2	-	CASSQEPGRAYEQYF	TGCGCCAGCAGCCAAGAACCCGGGAGGGCCTACGAGCAGTACTTC
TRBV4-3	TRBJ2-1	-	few	CASSLRVGEQFF	TGCGCCAGCAGCCTCAGGGTTGGTGAGCAGTTCTTC